This T cell receptor (beta chain) was found in a study of preoperative IRX-2 immunotherapy in early breast cancer. V shed 4 bases and J 2 bases; nucleotides not matched to a gene: 3. Germline-derived CDR1 and CDR2 are SGHDN and FVKESK. CDR3 length equals 16 residues. Here immunoSEQ multiplex PCR was the method, and the copy in TCRdb shows in-frame clones only, minus some. The sample has 95,000 to 100,000 clones, roughly 90% seen once. Noted treatment: preoperative locoregional IRX-2 cytokine immunotherapy. This phase Ib study tested locoregional IRX-2 cytokine immunotherapy given before surgery. The chain uses TRBV14 and TRBJ2-1, with 12 bases identical to TRBD2. The specimen comprised tumor tissue, sampled after IRX-2 immunotherapy. This receptor was identified in a human donor with breast cancer. The CDR3 DNA reads as TGTGCCAGCAGCCCCCTAGCGGGAGGGACCTACAATGAGCAGTTCTTC. Its translation: CASSPLAGGTYNEQFF.